One sample yielded the 28 T cell receptor beta chains listed below, sequenced in a study of blood T cell repertoires in COVID-19. Libraries were prepared by immunoSEQ multiplex PCR; TCRdb keeps only in-frame clonotypes and omits some of them. The sample includes approximately 190,000 clones, about 80% of them seen just once. The specimen was peripheral blood. These receptor sequences come from a human donor with acute or convalescent COVID-19. The donor label of this sample is uncertain.

The chain links TRBV5-1 to TRBJ2-1, with 8 bases that match TRBD1. The germline CDR1 and CDR2 sequences are SGHRS and YFSETQ. This CDR3 has 15 residues. V lost 4 bases to trimming and J lost 6 bases; unmatched junction nucleotides: 9. CDR3 amino acids: CASSPGQDAANEQFF. In nucleotides, the CDR3 is TGCGCCAGCAGCCCGGGACAGGATGCCGCCAATGAGCAGTTCTTC.

This clone was seen only once. The genes are TRBV6-6 and TRBJ1-1; D gene uncertain. The CDR3 consists of 16 residues. Per germline, CDR1 MNHNY and CDR2 SVGAGI (reference sequence). Between the trimmed V and J ends, which lost 0 bases and 1 base, there was a span of 12 bases. The CDR3 coding sequence is TGTGCCAGCAGTTACTCGGTCGGCAGCGGGAACACTGAAGCTTTCTTT. The encoded protein is CASSYSVGSGNTEAFF.

The rearrangement joins TRBV7-6 to TRBJ2-3, with D possibly matching TRBD2 (5 bases). Germline CDR1 reads SGHVS; CDR2 reads FNYEAQ. CDR3 length equals 14 residues. V was cut by 1 base and J by 6 bases, with 11 bases left in between. The CDR3 protein is CASSLGLAGDTQYF. The CDR3 DNA follows: TGTGCCAGCAGCTTAGGGCTAGCAGGCGATACGCAGTATTTT.

The chain employs TRBV9 and TRBJ2-1, with 7 nucleotides matching TRBD2. This CDR3 region has 14 residues. The germline CDR1 and CDR2 sequences are SGDLS and YYNGEE. V shed 2 bases, J shed 8 bases, and the junction held 7 bases outside the gene matches. The CDR3 spells CASSVFGTTYEQFF. Written as DNA, the CDR3 is TGTGCCAGCAGCGTCTTCGGGACTACCTATGAGCAGTTCTTC.

The CDR3 loop is CASSSRDRGRPYEQYF. DNA of the CDR3: TGTGCCAGCAGTTCCCGGGACAGGGGCCGCCCCTACGAGCAGTACTTC. The rearrangement uses TRBV6-5 and TRBJ2-7, with TRBD1 matching over 10 bases. With 4 bases clipped from V and 2 bases from J, the junction kept 8 bases outside the gene matches. Germline-derived CDR1 and CDR2 are MNHEY and SVGAGI. The CDR3 has 16 residues.

This clone was counted once. The J gene is TRBJ2-3, the V gene TRBV11-3, with 7 bases matching TRBD2. CDR1 SGHNT and CDR2 YENEEA come from the germline V gene. V lost 5 bases to trimming and J lost 5 bases; unmatched junction nucleotides: 13. This CDR3 has 16 residues. CDR3 residues: CASSQSGTEAQDTQYF. In DNA form, the CDR3 reads TGTGCCAGCAGCCAAAGCGGGACGGAGGCCCAAGATACGCAGTATTTT.

The chain links TRBV9 to TRBJ2-2; D perhaps matches TRBD2 (6 bases). Germline V lookup: CDR1 SGDLS, CDR2 YYNGEE. The CDR3 sequence is 15 residues long. Trimming left V 0 bases short and J 5 bases short, with 11 bases between. CDR3 sequence reads: CASSVAPSVTGELFF. The CDR3 DNA sequence: TGTGCCAGCAGCGTAGCTCCTAGCGTGACCGGGGAGCTGTTTTTT. The full variable domain, rest sourced from reference TRBV9 and TRBJ2-2, is DSGVTQTPKHLITATGQRVTLRCSPRSGDLSVYWYQQSLDQGLQFLIQYYNGEERAKGNILERFSAQQFPDLHSELNLSSLELGDSALYFCASSVAPSVTGELFFGEGSRLTVL.

The rearrangement uses TRBV6-5 and TRBJ1-6; maybe TRBD1 (5 bases). Germline values: CDR1 MNHEY, CDR2 SVGAGI. V shed 6 bases and J shed 8 bases, with 11 bases lying between them. This CDR3 has 13 residues. CDR3 sequence (DNA): TGTGCCAGCAGAATCAGGGTTGATTCACCCCTCCACTTT. Protein product: CASRIRVDSPLHF.

This clone turned up a few times. The chain recombines TRBV7-7 with TRBJ2-7, with 9 nucleotides matching TRBD2. V lost 5 bases, J lost 9 bases, and 20 bases stayed unmatched. Germline loops: CDR1 SSHAT, CDR2 FNYEAQ (reference sequence). The CDR3 is 17 amino acids. The CDR3 nucleotides read TGTGCCAGCAGCCCACCCCCAACTAGCGGGTGGAAAGGGGGGCAGTACTTC. It specifies CASSPPPTSGWKGGQYF.

This clone was picked up a small number of times. The chain links TRBV7-2 to TRBJ1-5; maybe TRBD1 (5 bases). The CDR3 runs 13 residues. Looked up from germline, CDR1 is SGHTA and CDR2 is FQGNSA. The V end was cut by 5 bases, the J end by 3 bases, with 8 bases between. The CDR3 is CASSRQNNQPQHF. The CDR3 DNA follows: TGTGCCAGCAGCCGACAGAACAATCAGCCCCAGCATTTT.

The chain is built from TRBV9 and TRBJ2-3; 8 nucleotides align to TRBD1. Germline V gene lookup returns CDR1 SGDLS and CDR2 YYNGEE. V gave up 1 base and J gave up 1 base; unmatched junction bases: 2. This CDR3 spans 15 amino acids. Here the CDR3 DNA reads TGTGCCAGCAGCGTAATGACAGGGGGCACAGATACGCAGTATTTT. This sequence encodes CASSVMTGGTDTQYF.

The CDR3 nucleotides read TGTGCCACCAGCAGAGATCCTCCTACTAGCGGGAGGTTGTATGAGCAGTTCTTC. Translating gives CATSRDPPTSGRLYEQFF. The chain has TRBV15 and TRBJ2-1, with 12 bases identical to TRBD2. In germline, CDR1 is LNHNV, CDR2 YYDKDF (reference sequence). This CDR3 is 18 amino acids long. Germline trimming cut 0 bases from V and 8 bases from J; bases unmatched to any gene: 11.

The chain couples TRBV11-2 to TRBJ2-1; D not certain. Trimming pared 2 bases from V and 6 bases from J, leaving 11 bases between. CDR1 SGHAT and CDR2 FQNNGV come from the germline V gene. This CDR3 region has 14 residues. The CDR3 loop reads CASSLSLLANEQFF. In DNA, the CDR3 is TGTGCCAGCAGCTTATCCCTTTTAGCCAATGAGCAGTTCTTC.

V gene TRBV7-2 combines with J gene TRBJ1-2; D uncertain. V was pared by 5 bases and J by 2 bases, with 12 bases between. Looked up from germline, CDR1 is SGHTA and CDR2 is FQGNSA. CDR3 size: 14 residues. CDR3 coding DNA: TGTGCCAGCAGCCCACAGCAGACAAACTATGGCTACACCTTC. This codes for CASSPQQTNYGYTF.

This clone was found a few times. The chain links TRBV19 to TRBJ1-6; 11 bases match TRBD1. Trimming removed 3 bases from V and 6 bases from J; junction bases left unmatched: 7. Germline CDR1 LNHDA, CDR2 SQIVND (reference sequence). This CDR3 region has 17 residues. The CDR3 coding sequence is TGTGCCAGTAGTATTCGGACAGGGGGCGAGGGTAATTCACCCCTCCACTTT. Amino acid sequence: CASSIRTGGEGNSPLHF.

J is TRBJ2-1 and V is TRBV24-1; weak D call: TRBD1 (6 bases). This CDR3 has 15 residues. Germline lookup yields CDR1 KGHDR and CDR2 SFDVKD. V dropped 5 bases and J dropped 10 bases, with 20 bases sitting between them. CDR3 loop: CATSATRGFGTEQFF. The CDR3 DNA is TGTGCCACCAGTGCCACCAGGGGCTTCGGGACGGAGCAGTTCTTC.

This clone was counted once. The chain employs TRBV6-6 and TRBJ2-1; 9 bases fit TRBD2. This CDR3 is 17 amino acids long. Germline assignment: CDR1 MNHNY and CDR2 SVGAGI (reference sequence). Trimming removed 10 bases from V and 2 bases from J; junction bases left unmatched: 15. DNA of the CDR3: TGTGCCACCGGTCGCGGGGATGCGGGAGGGCCCTACAATGAGCAGTTCTTC. It yields the protein CATGRGDAGGPYNEQFF.

CDR3 nucleotide sequence: TGTGCCATCAGTGAGTCATCGGACAGGGCCTCCGAAAAACTGTTTTTT. As protein: CAISESSDRASEKLFF. The V and J genes are TRBV10-3 and TRBJ1-4, with 8 nucleotides matching TRBD1. This CDR3 region has 16 residues. Trimming removed 0 bases from V and 8 bases from J; junction bases left unmatched: 8. Germline values: CDR1 ENHRY, CDR2 SYGVKD.

The V gene is TRBV7-2, the J gene TRBJ1-2, with unresolved D. The CDR3 sequence is 14 residues long. V lost 2 bases and J 2 bases, leaving 9 bases between the germline ends. The germline CDR1 and CDR2 sequences are SGHTA and FQGNSA. The CDR3 is CASSLSDGNYGYTF. Written as DNA, the CDR3 is TGTGCCAGCAGCTTATCCGACGGGAACTATGGCTACACCTTC.

Written as DNA, the CDR3 is TGTGCCAGCAGCGCCGGGACAGGGCTTACTGAAGCTTTCTTT. This gives the protein CASSAGTGLTEAFF. This rearrangement joins TRBV7-9 to TRBJ1-1; TRBD1 agrees at 9 bases. CDR1 and CDR2 (germline): SEHNR, FQNEAQ (reference sequence). CDR3 length: 14 residues. V dropped 5 bases and J dropped 5; count of bases not matched to a gene: 6.

This chain uses TRBV28 with TRBJ2-2; tentatively, D is TRBD2 (5 bases). CDR3 size: 15 residues. From germline, CDR1 is MDHEN and CDR2 SYDVKM. V was trimmed by 3 bases and J by 5 bases, leaving 13 bases between them. For the CDR3, the DNA is TGTGCCAGCAGTTTTGGTGGGAGCCCAACCGGGGAGCTGTTTTTT. It specifies CASSFGGSPTGELFF. The whole variable domain, filled in from reference TRBV28 and TRBJ2-2, reads DVKVTQSSRYLVKRTGEKVFLECVQDMDHENMFWYRQDPGLGLRLIYFSYDVKMKEKGDIPEGYSVSREKKERFSLILESASTNQTSMYLCASSFGGSPTGELFFGEGSRLTVL.

The chain has TRBV6-4 and TRBJ2-6; D gene unclear. The CDR3 runs 14 residues. Germline CDR1 and CDR2: MRHNA and SNTAGT. Trimming removed 9 bases at V and 0 bases at J, with 9 bases between. Here the CDR3 reads CASSLYSGANVLTF. The CDR3 DNA follows: TGTGCCAGTTCCCTATACTCTGGGGCCAACGTCCTGACTTTC.

The chain links TRBV5-1 to TRBJ2-3; 10 bases map to TRBD2. In germline, CDR1 is SGHRS, CDR2 YFSETQ. The CDR3 runs to 17 residues. J was trimmed by 0 bases and V by 1 base; bases with no gene match: 5. Here the CDR3 DNA reads TGCGCCAGCAGCTTGTTTCAAGCGGGAGGGAGCACAGATACGCAGTATTTT. It is translated as CASSLFQAGGSTDTQYF.

The V gene is TRBV24-1, the J gene TRBJ2-1; 7 nucleotides align to TRBD2. CDR1 and CDR2 (germline): KGHDR, SFDVKD. This CDR3 spans 14 amino acids. V gave up 2 bases and J gave up 9 bases; unmatched junction bases: 6. DNA for the CDR3: TGTGCCACCAGTGATTCTCGGACTAGTGTTGAGCAGTTCTTC. This translates into CATSDSRTSVEQFF.

Only a few counts were recorded for this clone. The chain couples TRBV12-3 or TRBV12-4 to TRBJ1-5, with unresolved D. CDR3 length: 12 amino acids. The germline V and J ends were trimmed by 5 bases and 13 bases, with 15 bases remaining between them. CDR3 sequence: CASSAQYRHQHF. In DNA, the CDR3 is TGTGCCAGCAGTGCACAATATAGACATCAGCATTTT.

A few counts support this clone. This chain connects TRBV2 to TRBJ1-1; D remains ambiguous. The length of the CDR3 is 15 residues. Germline lookup yields CDR1 SNHLY and CDR2 FYNNEI. Between the trimmed V and J ends, which lost 8 bases and 4 bases, there was a span of 20 bases. In DNA form, the CDR3 reads TGTGCCAGCGAGAAGGCAGCCCAATCAGGCACTGAAGCTTTCTTT. It codes for CASEKAAQSGTEAFF.

This chain uses TRBV18 with TRBJ2-1; 9 bases line up with TRBD1. The CDR3 is 15 amino acids. Germline V gives CDR1 KGHSH, CDR2 LQKENI. Trimming at V came to 0 bases and at J to 6 bases, leaving 3 bases not matched to a gene. This CDR3 is CASSPPDRGGNEQFF. CDR3 sequence (DNA): TGTGCCAGCTCACCACCGGACAGGGGCGGCAATGAGCAGTTCTTC.

V usage is TRBV3-1 (or the pseudogene TRBV3-2) and J usage is TRBJ2-5, with 7 bases identical to TRBD1. CDR1 is LGHDT, CDR2 YNNKEL, per germline (reference sequence). The CDR3 has 13 residues. V lost 4 bases to trimming and J lost 4 bases; unmatched junction nucleotides: 3. CDR3 nucleotide sequence: TGTGCCAGCAGCCTGCAGGGGGTAGAGACCCAGTACTTC. Translating gives CASSLQGVETQYF.